This T cell receptor beta chain derives from a study of Graves' ophthalmopathy and Graves' hyperthyroidism (dated by TCRdb to the late 2010s). As for the study more broadly: Peripheral blood samples were taken at the time of initial diagnosis, before any treatment was given. The study used signatures of the TCR beta repertoire to tell Graves' ophthalmopathy apart from Graves' hyperthyroidism and to predict which patients would progress to ophthalmopathy. In total, approximately 130 blood samples were TCR-sequenced: under 45 ophthalmopathy, roughly 80 hyperthyroidism and approximately 17 hyperthyroidism-to-ophthalmopathy patients. To explore V-J signatures that distinguish ophthalmopathy from hyperthyroidism, a discovery set of 100 patients was enrolled, made up of 40 to 45 with ophthalmopathy and some 56 with stable hyperthyroidism. An independent validation cohort comprised 18 hyperthyroidism patients and 15 to 17 patients who later progressed from hyperthyroidism to ophthalmopathy. In about six hyperthyroidism patients, T-cell repertoires of thyroid tissue and blood were compared. After sampling, hyperthyroidism patients received methimazole starting at 30 mg daily, and ophthalmopathy patients received high-dose intravenous methylprednisolone. Overall study outcomes, separate from this receptor: In cross-validation, the 13-signature model distinguished ophthalmopathy from stable hyperthyroidism with 87.88% sensitivity and 81.08% specificity, while in the test set the corresponding values were 80% and 75%. Sample size was not statistically predetermined, and group allocation was not concealed from the investigators. In validation, the model predicted ophthalmopathy progression with more than 55% sensitivity and approximately 72% specificity; about a dozen predicted patients were CT-confirmed with GO in a median of about 6.1 months. Among expanded thyroid clonotypes with frequency above 0.001, most also showed up in blood, which suggests that blood repertoires may reflect the thyroid immune response.

The ophthalmopathy patients had moderately to severely active disease, with a Clinical Activity Score of 3 or higher, a NOSPECS grade of 4 or higher, and a disease duration of less than 3 months. Patients with other autoimmune diseases, uncontrolled infections, pregnancy or lactation were excluded from the study. Diagnosis was based on clinical symptoms, serum thyroxine, TRAb, thyroid ultrasound and orbital computed tomography. PBMCs were isolated from roughly 10 ml of fresh peripheral blood by Ficoll-Paque density gradient centrifugation. Total RNA was extracted using Trizol reagent, and RNA quality was checked on an Agilent 2100 Bioanalyzer. For repertoire sequencing, TCR beta CDR3 regions were amplified from RNA transcripts. HTBI primers and the Qiagen OneStep RT-PCR kit were used in a first-round RT-PCR, which was followed by a second-round multiplex PCR, size selection and purification. Libraries were sequenced on an Illumina HiSeq2000 using paired-end 100 bp reads. Regarding the original processing steps: SOAPnuke was used to process the reads, removing any read that contained adapters or uncalled bases, had a mean Phred below 15, or lacked an exact match to the constant primer or identifier. High-quality paired reads were merged with COPE v1.2.5. Each unique nucleotide sequence was defined as a clonotype, and clonotypes were aligned to IMGT TRB V, D and J references with MiTCR v1.1. The analysis was limited to V-J combinations with a frequency above 0.0001, which together covered 99.2% of repertoires. For each V-J combination, a TCR clonal expansion and chaos score was defined as the ratio of F50 clonal expansion to chaos observed in the TCRdist matrix. Welch's t-statistics and random forest were used to reduce the features to some 13 V-J combinations, which were then used as input to a naive Bayes classifier. The similarity between thyroid and blood repertoires was quantified using the Morisita-Horn index. The raw public data were reprocessed by TCRdb itself: fastp quality trimming at Q25, MiXCR clonotype calling, in-frame beta chains only. Entries that share a CDR3 protein sequence are merged under the most common genes and DNA. The V and J calls were determined by TCRdb, not by the authors. Counted in this sample were 200,000 to 300,000 distinct CDR3 sequences; around 45% of them appeared once. About 45% of the sample goes to the ten largest clones.

CDR1 and CDR2, looked up from the germline V gene, are WSHSY and SAAADI. At the junction V is shortened by 6 bases and J by 7 bases; bases outside the gene matches: 4. Reading from cysteine to phenylalanine, the CDR3 counts 15 amino acids. This entry keeps only the CDR3 DNA: 45 bases, framed from base 1. A remark on this clonotype: Its antigen remains undetermined. Per-nucleotide qualities are absent, and no much larger clonotype sits a single base away.

Sequencing was performed on peripheral blood. The clonotype originates from an adult man with Graves' ophthalmopathy. The chain is assembled from TRBV10-2 and TRBJ2-2, with 14 junctional bases fitting TRBD2. The DNA is as follows: TGCGCCAGCAGGACTAGCGGGAGGGCCTTCGGGGAGCTGTTTTTT. Translated, it gives CASRTSGRAFGELFF.